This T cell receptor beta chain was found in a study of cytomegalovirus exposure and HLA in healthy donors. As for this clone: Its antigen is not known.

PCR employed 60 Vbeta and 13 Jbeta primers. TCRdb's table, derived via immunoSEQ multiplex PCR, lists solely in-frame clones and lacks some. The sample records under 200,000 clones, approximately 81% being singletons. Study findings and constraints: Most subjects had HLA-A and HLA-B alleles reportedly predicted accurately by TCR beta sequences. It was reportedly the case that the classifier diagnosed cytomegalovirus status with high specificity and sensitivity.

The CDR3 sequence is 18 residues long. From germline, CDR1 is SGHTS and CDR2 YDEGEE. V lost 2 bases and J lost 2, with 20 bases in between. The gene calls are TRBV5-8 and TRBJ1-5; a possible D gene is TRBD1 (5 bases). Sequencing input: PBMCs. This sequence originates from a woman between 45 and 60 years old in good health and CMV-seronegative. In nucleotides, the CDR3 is TGTGCCAGCAGCTTCCCACAGGCCTTGCAGGTGGGCAATCAGCCCCAGCATTTT. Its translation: CASSFPQALQVGNQPQHF.